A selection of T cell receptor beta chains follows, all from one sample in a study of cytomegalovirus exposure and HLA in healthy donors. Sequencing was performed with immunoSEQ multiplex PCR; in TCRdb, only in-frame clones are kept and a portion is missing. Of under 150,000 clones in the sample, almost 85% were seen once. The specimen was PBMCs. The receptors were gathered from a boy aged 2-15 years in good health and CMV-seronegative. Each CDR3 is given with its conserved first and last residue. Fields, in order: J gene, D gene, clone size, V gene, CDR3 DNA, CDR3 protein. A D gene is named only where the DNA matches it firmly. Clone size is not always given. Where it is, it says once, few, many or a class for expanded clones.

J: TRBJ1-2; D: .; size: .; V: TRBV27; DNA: TGTGCCAGCAGCCCTAGAGGGATCTATGGCTACACCTTC; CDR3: CASSPRGIYGYTF
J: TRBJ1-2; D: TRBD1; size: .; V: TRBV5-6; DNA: TGTGCCAGCAGCGGGACAGGATCATTGTTTAGCTATGGCTACACCTTC; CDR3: CASSGTGSLFSYGYTF
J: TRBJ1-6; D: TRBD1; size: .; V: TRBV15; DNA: TGTGCCACCGGGACAGAAAATTCACCCCTCCACTTT; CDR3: CATGTENSPLHF
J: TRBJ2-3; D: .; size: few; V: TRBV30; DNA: TGTGCCTGGAGTCGAGTGGGCACAGATACGCAGTATTTT; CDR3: CAWSRVGTDTQYF
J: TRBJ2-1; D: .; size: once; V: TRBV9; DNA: TGTGCCAGCAGCACATCCTGGAGCTCCTACAATGAGCAGTTCTTC; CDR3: CASSTSWSSYNEQFF
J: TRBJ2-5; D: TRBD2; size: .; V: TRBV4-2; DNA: TGTGCCAGCAGCCAAGAGGGCAAGCGGGGGTCCTCCGGGGCGACCCAGTACTTC; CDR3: CASSQEGKRGSSGATQYF
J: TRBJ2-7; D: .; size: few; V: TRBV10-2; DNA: TGCGCCAGCAGTGAGCGAGCGGTCACCTACGAGCAGTACTTC; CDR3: CASSERAVTYEQYF
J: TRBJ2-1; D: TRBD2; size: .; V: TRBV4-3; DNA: TGCGCCAGCAGCCAACGCGAACTAGCGGCATACTCCTACAATGAGCAGTTCTTC; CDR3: CASSQRELAAYSYNEQFF
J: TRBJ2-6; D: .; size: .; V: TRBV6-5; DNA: TGTGCCAGCAGTTACACGGCTGGGGCCAACGTCCTGACTTTC; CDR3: CASSYTAGANVLTF
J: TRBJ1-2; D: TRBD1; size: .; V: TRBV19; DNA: TGTGCCAGTAGCTACAGACAGGGGGCAACGGGCTATGGCTACACCTTC; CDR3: CASSYRQGATGYGYTF
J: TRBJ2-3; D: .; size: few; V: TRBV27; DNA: TGTGCCAGCAGATCCCTAGGGGGGGGCTATGACACCACAGATACGCAGTATTTT; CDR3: CASRSLGGGYDTTDTQYF
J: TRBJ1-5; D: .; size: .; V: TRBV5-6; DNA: TGTGCCAGCAGCTTGAGTGGGCGCCAGGGCCCCAGAGCCCAGCATTTT; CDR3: CASSLSGRQGPRAQHF
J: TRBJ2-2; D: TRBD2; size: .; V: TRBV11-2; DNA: TGTGCCAGCAGCTTAACTAGCGGGGGCGCGACCACCGGGGAGCTGTTTTTT; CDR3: CASSLTSGGATTGELFF
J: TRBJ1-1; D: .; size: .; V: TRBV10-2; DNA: TGCGCCAGCAGTGAAATCTTAATTGGGAGGGCTGAGGCTGAAGCTTTCTTT; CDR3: CASSEILIGRAEAEAFF
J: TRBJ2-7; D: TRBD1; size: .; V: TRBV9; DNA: TGTGCCAGCAGCGCTCAAACCGGGACTGCGGAACAGGGGGACTCTTACGAGCAGTACTTC; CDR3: CASSAQTGTAEQGDSYEQYF
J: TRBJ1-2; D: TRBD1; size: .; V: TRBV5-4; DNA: TGTGCCAGCAGCCCGGACAGGGGATCTTATGGCTACACCTTC; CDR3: CASSPDRGSYGYTF
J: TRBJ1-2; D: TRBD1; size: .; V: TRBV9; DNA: TGTGCCAGCAGCGTAGCTGATAAGGGGGCGAGTGGCTACACCTTC; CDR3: CASSVADKGASGYTF
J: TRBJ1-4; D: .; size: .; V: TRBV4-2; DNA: TGTGCCAGCAGCCAAGACAGGGGTGGTGAAAAACTGTTTTTT; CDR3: CASSQDRGGEKLFF
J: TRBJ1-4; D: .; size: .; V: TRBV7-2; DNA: TGTGCCAGCAGCCTTTCTCGGGGGGCCGGTAATGAAAAACTGTTTTTT; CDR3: CASSLSRGAGNEKLFF
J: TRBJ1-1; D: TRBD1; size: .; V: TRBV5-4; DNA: TGTGCCAGCAGCCTGGGGGGGACAGGGCTAAACACTGAAGCTTTCTTT; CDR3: CASSLGGTGLNTEAFF
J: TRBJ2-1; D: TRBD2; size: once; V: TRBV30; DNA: TGTGCCTGGAGTGAGCGGGGGGGCCTTGCGCAGTTCTTC; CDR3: CAWSERGGLAQFF
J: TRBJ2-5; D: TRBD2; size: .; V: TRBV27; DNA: TGTGCCAGCAGGGCTAGCGGGGGGGCGGGTGAGACCCAGTACTTC; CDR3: CASRASGGAGETQYF
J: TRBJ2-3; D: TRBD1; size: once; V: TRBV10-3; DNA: TGTGCCATCACCCGGGACAGGTTACACAAGAACGCAGATACGCAGTATTTT; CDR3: CAITRDRLHKNADTQYF
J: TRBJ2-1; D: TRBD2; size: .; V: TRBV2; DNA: TGTGCCGCCAACCCCTTCCCCAGCGGGAGGGTCCGAAACAATGAGCAGTTCTTC; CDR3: CAANPFPSGRVRNNEQFF
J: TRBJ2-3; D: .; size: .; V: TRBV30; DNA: TGTGCCTGGAGCTGGGACTCCCGATTGGCAGATACGCAGTATTTT; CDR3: CAWSWDSRLADTQYF
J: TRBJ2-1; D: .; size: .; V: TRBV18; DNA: TGTGCCAGCTCGCCCAGGACAGTCGAGGATGAGCAGTTCTTC; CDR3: CASSPRTVEDEQFF
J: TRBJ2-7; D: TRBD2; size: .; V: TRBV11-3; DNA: TGTGCCAGCAGCCCCCGGGGGGTATCTGGAGAGCAGTACTTC; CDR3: CASSPRGVSGEQYF
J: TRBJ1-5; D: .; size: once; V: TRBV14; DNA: TGTGCCAGCAGCCAAGACTTTAGCAATCAGCCCCAGCATTTT; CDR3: CASSQDFSNQPQHF
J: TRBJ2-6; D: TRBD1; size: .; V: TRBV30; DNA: TGTGCCTGGTCCCTCGGGACAGGAGTATTTATCTCTGGGGCCAACGTCCTGACTTTC; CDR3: CAWSLGTGVFISGANVLTF
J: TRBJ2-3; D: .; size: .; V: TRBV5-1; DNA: TGCGCCAGCAGCTTCGGTTCCGCCACAGATACGCAGTATTTT; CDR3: CASSFGSATDTQYF
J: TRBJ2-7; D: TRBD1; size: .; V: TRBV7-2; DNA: TGTGCCAGCAGCACTGGGGACAGTTCCTACGAGCAGTACTTC; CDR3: CASSTGDSSYEQYF
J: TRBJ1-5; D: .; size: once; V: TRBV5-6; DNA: TGTGCCAGCAGCCTCCAAGGAGGGTCCCCTCAGCCCCAGCATTTT; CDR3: CASSLQGGSPQPQHF
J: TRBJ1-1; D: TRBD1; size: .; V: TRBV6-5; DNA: TGTGCCAGCAGTACGGACAGGGTGGGACACACTGAAGCTTTCTTT; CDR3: CASSTDRVGHTEAFF
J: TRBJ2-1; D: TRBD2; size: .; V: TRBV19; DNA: TGTGCCAGTAGTATAATGACTAGCGGGAGGCCTCCCTACAATGAGCAGTTCTTC; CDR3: CASSIMTSGRPPYNEQFF
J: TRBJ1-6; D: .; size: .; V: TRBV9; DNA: TGTGCCAGCAGCGTAGACCGGGGGGGCCCTGCTTCGCTCCACTTT; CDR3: CASSVDRGGPASLHF
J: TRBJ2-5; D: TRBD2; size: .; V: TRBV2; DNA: TGTGCCACCGAGGAGACTAGCCGGGCCCAGTACTTC; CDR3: CATEETSRAQYF
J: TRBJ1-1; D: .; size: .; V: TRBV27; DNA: TGTGCCAGCAGTGGGGGGGCAGTCACGAACACTGAAGCTTTCTTT; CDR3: CASSGGAVTNTEAFF
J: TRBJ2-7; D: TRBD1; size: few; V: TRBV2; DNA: TGTGCCAGAGGGACAGGGGATTACGAGCAGTACTTC; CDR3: CARGTGDYEQYF
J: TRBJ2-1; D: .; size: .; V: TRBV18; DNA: TGTGCCAGCTCACCCCAACAGACCTACAATGAGCAGTTCTTC; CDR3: CASSPQQTYNEQFF
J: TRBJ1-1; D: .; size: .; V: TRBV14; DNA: TGTGCCAGCAGCTCCCAGTCGAACACTGAAGCTTTCTTT; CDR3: CASSSQSNTEAFF
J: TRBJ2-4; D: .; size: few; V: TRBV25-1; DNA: TGTGCCAGCAGTGCCCAGGGGTGGGACATTCAGTACTTC; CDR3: CASSAQGWDIQYF
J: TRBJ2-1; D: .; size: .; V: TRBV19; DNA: TGTGCCAGTAGTAATCCCCTTGACAATGAGCAGTTCTTC; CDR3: CASSNPLDNEQFF
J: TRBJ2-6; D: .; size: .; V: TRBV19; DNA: TGTGCCAGTACCCTCAGGGATTGGTCAAATAATAATGGGGCCAACGTCCTGACTTTC; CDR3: CASTLRDWSNNNGANVLTF
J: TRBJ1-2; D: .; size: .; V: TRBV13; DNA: TGTGCCAGCAGCTTAATCGCACTAAACTATGGCTACACCTTC; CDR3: CASSLIALNYGYTF
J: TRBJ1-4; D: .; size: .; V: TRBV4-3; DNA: TGCGCCAGCAGCCAACAGGGGAGCTCAGGAGAAAAACTGTTTTTT; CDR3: CASSQQGSSGEKLFF
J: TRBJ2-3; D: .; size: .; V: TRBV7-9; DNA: TGTGCCAGCAGGGCCAGTTCCACAGATACGCAGTATTTT; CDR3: CASRASSTDTQYF
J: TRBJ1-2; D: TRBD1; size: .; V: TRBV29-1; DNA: TGCAGCGTTGACATATACCTTGGGACAGGGGGTTCGTATGGCTACACCTTC; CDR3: CSVDIYLGTGGSYGYTF
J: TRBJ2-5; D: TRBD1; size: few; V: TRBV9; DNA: TGTGCCAGCAGCGTAGAAGGACAGGAGGAGACCCAGTACTTC; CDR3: CASSVEGQEETQYF
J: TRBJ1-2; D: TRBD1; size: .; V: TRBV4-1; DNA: TGCGCCAGCAGCCAGGTGGCTGCGGGACAGGGTTCTGACTATGGCTACACCTTC; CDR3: CASSQVAAGQGSDYGYTF
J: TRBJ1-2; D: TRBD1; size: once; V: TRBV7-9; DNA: TGTGCCAGCAGCTTAGATCCGGGACAGGGGATCCTGGTCTATGGCTACACCTTC; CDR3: CASSLDPGQGILVYGYTF
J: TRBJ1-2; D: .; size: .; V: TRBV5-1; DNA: TGCGCCAGCAGCTTAGGACAGGGCTACACCTTC; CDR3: CASSLGQGYTF
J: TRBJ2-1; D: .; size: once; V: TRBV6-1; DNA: TGTGCCAGCAGGTCTGGGGCGCACAATGAGCAGTTCTTC; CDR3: CASRSGAHNEQFF
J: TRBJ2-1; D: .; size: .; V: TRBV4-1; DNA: TGCGCCAGCAGCCAGGGGGCGGGCGGGGGATGGTACAATGAGCAGTTCTTC; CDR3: CASSQGAGGGWYNEQFF
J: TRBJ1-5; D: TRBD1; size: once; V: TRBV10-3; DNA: TGTGCCATCAGTACAGGGGGAGTTGGACAGCCCCAGCATTTT; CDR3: CAISTGGVGQPQHF